This paragraph covers one TCR beta chain sequence. Germline V gene sequence: CDR1 SGDLS, CDR2 YYNGEE. The CDR3 contains 15 residues. Trimming removed 1 base from V and 9 bases from J; junction bases left unmatched: 6. The Seattle site enrolled patients during active infection and followed them longitudinally. Authors' methods: Researchers report that nucleated cell counts were estimated from reference gene primer amplification. Method: immunoSEQ multiplex PCR; TCRdb's copy keeps in-frame clones and lacks some. V and J calls and clone size come straight from that table; D and trimming were deduced from the DNA. In the table there are around 220,000 clones, 70% to 85% of which are singletons. This sample was included in a study of blood T cell repertoires in COVID-19. Study-level information: Samples taken during acute and convalescent COVID-19 were collected in the United States, Italy and Spain. In each case, the material was cDNA or gDNA derived from T cells, B-cell-depleted T cells, or PBMCs.

This TCR was recovered from a woman aged 80 or older with COVID-19, enrolled during active disease. Material: peripheral blood. J is TRBJ2-1 and V is TRBV9; 11 bases fit TRBD2. The CDR3 coding sequence is TGTGCCAGCAGCGTATTAGCGGGAGGGCCCGGTGAGCAGTTCTTC. This codes for CASSVLAGGPGEQFF.